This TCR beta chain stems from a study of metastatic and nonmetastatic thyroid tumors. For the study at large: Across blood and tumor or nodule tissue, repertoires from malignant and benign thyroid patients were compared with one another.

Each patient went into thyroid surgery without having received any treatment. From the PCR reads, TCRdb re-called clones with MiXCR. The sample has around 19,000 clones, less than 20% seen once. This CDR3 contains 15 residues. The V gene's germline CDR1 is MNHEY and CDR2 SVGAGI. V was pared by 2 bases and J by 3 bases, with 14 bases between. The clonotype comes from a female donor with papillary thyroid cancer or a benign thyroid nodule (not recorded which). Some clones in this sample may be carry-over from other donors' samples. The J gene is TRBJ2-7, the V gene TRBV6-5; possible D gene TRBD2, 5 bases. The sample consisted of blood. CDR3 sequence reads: CASSYKSGKFYEQYF. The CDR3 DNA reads TGTGCCAGCAGTTACAAGTCGGGGAAATTCTACGAGCAGTACTTC.